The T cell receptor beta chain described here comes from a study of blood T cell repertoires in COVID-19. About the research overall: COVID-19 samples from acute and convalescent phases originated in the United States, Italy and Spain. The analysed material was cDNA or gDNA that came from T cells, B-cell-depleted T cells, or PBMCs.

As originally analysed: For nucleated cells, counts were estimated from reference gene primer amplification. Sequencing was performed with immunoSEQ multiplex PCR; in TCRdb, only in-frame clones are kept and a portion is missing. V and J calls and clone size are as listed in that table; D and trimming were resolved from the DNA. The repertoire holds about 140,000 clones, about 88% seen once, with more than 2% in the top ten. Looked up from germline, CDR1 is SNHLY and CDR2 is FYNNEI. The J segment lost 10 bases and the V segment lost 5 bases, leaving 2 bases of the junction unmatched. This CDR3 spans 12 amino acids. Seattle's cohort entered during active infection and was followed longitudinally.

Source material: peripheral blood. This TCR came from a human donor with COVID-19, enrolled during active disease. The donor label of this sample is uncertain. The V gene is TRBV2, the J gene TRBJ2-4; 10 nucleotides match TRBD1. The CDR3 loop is CASSLDRGIQYF. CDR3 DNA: TGTGCCAGCAGTTTGGACAGGGGGATTCAGTACTTC.